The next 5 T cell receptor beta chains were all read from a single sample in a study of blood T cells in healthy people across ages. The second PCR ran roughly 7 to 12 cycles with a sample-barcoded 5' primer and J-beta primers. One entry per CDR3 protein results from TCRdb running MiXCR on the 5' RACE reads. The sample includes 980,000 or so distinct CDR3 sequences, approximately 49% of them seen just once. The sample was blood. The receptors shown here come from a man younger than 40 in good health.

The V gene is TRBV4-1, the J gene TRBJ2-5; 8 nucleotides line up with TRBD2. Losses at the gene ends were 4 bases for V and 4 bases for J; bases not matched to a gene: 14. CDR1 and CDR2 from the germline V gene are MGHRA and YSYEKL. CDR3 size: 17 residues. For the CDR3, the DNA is TGCGCCAGCAGCCTTATTTGGGGTAGCGGGGATATAGAGACCCAGTACTTC. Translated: CASSLIWGSGDIETQYF.

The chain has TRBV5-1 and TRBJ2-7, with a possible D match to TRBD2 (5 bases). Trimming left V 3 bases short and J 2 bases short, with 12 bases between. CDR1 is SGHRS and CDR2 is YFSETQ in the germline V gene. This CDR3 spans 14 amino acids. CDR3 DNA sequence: TGCGCCAGCAGCTCGGGCGGGTTGACCTACGAGCAGTACTTC. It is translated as CASSSGGLTYEQYF.

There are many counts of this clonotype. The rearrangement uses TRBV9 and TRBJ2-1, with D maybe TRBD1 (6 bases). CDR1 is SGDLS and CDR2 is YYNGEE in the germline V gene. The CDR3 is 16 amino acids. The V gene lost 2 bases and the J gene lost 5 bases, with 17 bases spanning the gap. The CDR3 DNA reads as TGTGCCAGCAGCGTTTCTAGTGGGGGCCGAAACAATGAGCAGTTCTTC. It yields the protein CASSVSSGGRNNEQFF.

Here the CDR3 reads CASSSRAGNIQYF. The DNA of the CDR3 is TGTGCCAGCAGTTCCAGGGCAGGGAACATTCAGTACTTC. The chain couples TRBV12-3 or TRBV12-4 to TRBJ2-4; possible D gene TRBD1, 5 bases. CDR3 length equals 13 residues. Deletions cut 4 bases from V and 7 bases from J, with 11 bases between.

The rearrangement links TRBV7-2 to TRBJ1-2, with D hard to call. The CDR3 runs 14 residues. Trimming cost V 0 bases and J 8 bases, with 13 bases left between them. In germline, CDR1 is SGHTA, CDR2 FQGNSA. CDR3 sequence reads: CASSLARRSGGYTF. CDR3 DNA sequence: TGTGCCAGCAGCTTAGCGCGACGAAGTGGAGGCTACACCTTC.